This TCR beta chain was observed in a study of human T cells and chemical hapten exposure. Authors' data handling: Samples contained a median of roughly 100,000 TCRs, with a range of 23,224 to 690,600. TCRdb re-called the RACE reads with MiXCR, one entry per CDR3 protein. The V and J calls shown here were made by TCRdb, not taken from the authors' results. The data contain a few hundred thousand distinct CDR3 sequences, about 7.7% of them singletons. This clonotype was seen only a few times. The antigen is unknown. Study results and caveats: Significantly more large CDR3 similarity clusters arose among expanded TCRs than among controls. Unchanged with DPC sensitization were TCRs above 1 in 1000 frequency.

The germline V and J ends were trimmed by 2 bases and 0 bases, with 13 bases remaining between them. In germline, CDR1 is DFQATT, CDR2 SNEGSKA (reference sequence). This CDR3 has 16 amino acids. Documented time point: pre-sensitization, week 0. Regarding treatment: therapeutic diphenylcyclopropenone sensitization with weekly scalp DPC. Every patch test was put on after a blood sample was taken. This TCR was sampled from a man aged 18 to 29 with alopecia areata. Some clones in this sample may be carry-over from other donors' samples. The source was whole blood, collected in connection with sensitization to the hapten diphenylcyclopropenone (DPC). The rearrangement uses TRBV20-1 and TRBJ2-2; perhaps TRBD2 as D (6 bases). CDR3 in amino acids: CSARLGGAANTGELFF. In nucleotides, the CDR3 is TGCAGTGCTAGACTCGGAGGGGCGGCGAACACCGGGGAGCTGTTTTTT.